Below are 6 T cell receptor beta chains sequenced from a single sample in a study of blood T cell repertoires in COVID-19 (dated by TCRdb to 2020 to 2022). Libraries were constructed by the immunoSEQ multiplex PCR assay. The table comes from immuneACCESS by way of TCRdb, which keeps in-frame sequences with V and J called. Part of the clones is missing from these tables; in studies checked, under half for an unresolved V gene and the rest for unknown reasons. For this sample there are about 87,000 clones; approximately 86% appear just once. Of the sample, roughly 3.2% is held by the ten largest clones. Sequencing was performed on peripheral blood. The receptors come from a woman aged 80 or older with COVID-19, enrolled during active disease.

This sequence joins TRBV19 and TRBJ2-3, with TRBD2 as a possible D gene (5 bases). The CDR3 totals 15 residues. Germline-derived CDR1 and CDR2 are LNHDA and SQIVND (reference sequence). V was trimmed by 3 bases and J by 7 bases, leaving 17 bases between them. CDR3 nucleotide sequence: TGTGCCAGTAGTATCGGGGAGTGGAGGCTGAATACGCAGTATTTT. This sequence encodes CASSIGEWRLNTQYF. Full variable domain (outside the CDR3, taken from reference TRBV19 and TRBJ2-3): DGGITQSPKYLFRKEGQNVTLSCEQNLNHDAMYWYRQDPGQGLRLIYYSQIVNDFQKGDIAEGYSVSREKKESFPLTVTSAQKNPTAFYLCASSIGEWRLNTQYFGPGTRLTVL.

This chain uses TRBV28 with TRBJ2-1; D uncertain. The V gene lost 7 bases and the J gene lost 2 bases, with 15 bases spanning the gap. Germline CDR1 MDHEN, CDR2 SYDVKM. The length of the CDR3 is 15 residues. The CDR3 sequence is CASTRPGFPYNEQFF. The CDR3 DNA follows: TGTGCCAGCACTAGACCGGGTTTTCCCTACAATGAGCAGTTCTTC.

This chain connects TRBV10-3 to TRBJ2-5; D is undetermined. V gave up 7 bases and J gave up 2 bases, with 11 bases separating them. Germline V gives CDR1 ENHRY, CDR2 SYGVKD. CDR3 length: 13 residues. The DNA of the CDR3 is TGTGCCATCAAATCTGACACTCAAGAGACCCAGTACTTC. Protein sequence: CAIKSDTQETQYF.

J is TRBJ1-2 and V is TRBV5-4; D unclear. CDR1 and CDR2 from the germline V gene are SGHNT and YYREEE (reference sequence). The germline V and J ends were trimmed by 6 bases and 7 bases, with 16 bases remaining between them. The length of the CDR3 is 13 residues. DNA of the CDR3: TGTGCCAGCACCATGTCAGGTATCCCTGGCTACACCTTC. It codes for CASTMSGIPGYTF.

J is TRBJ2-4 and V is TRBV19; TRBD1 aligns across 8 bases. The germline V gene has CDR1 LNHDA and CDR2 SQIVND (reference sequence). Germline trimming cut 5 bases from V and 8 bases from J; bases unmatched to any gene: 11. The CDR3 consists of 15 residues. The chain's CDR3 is CASSPRTGPEDIQYF. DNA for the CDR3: TGTGCCAGTAGTCCCCGGACAGGGCCCGAGGACATTCAGTACTTC.

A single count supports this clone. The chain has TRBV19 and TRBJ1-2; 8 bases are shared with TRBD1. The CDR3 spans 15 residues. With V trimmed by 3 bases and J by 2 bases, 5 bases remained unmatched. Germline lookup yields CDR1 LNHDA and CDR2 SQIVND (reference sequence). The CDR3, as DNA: TGTGCCAGTAGTATCTGGCCAGGGGGCAACTATGGCTACACCTTC. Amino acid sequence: CASSIWPGGNYGYTF. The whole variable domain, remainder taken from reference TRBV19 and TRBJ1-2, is DGGITQSPKYLFRKEGQNVTLSCEQNLNHDAMYWYRQDPGQGLRLIYYSQIVNDFQKGDIAEGYSVSREKKESFPLTVTSAQKNPTAFYLCASSIWPGGNYGYTFGSGTRLTVV.